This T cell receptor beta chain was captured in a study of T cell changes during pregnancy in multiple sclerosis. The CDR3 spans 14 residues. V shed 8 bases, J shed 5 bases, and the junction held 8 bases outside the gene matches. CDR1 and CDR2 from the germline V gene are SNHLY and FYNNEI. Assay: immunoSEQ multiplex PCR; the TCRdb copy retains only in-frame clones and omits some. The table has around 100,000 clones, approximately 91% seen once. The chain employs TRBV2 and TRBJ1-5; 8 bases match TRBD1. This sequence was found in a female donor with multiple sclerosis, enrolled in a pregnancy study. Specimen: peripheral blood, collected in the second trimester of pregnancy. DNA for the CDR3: TGTGCCAGCTATCAGGGGGCGTCGGATCAGCCCCAGCATTTT. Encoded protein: CASYQGASDQPQHF. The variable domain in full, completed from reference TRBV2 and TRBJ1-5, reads EPEVTQTPSHQVTQMGQEVILRCVPISNHLYFYWYRQILGQKVEFLVSFYNNEISEKSEIFDDQFSVERPDGSNFTLKIRSTKLEDSAMYFCASYQGASDQPQHFGDGTRLSIL.